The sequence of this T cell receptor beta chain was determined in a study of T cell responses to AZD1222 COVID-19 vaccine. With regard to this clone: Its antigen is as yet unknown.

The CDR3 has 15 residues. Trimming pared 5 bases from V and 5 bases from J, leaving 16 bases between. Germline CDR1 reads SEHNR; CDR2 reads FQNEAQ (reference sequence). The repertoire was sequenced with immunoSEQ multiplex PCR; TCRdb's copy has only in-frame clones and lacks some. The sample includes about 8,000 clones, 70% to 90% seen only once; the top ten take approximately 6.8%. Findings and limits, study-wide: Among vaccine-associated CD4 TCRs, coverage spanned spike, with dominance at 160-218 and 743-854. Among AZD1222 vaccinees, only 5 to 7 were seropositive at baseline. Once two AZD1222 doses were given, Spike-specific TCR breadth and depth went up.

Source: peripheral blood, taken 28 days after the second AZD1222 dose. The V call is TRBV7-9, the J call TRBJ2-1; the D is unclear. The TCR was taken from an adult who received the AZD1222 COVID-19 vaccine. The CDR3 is CASSLLPTRDNEQFF. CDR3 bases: TGTGCCAGCAGCCTCCTCCCAACTCGGGACAATGAGCAGTTCTTC.